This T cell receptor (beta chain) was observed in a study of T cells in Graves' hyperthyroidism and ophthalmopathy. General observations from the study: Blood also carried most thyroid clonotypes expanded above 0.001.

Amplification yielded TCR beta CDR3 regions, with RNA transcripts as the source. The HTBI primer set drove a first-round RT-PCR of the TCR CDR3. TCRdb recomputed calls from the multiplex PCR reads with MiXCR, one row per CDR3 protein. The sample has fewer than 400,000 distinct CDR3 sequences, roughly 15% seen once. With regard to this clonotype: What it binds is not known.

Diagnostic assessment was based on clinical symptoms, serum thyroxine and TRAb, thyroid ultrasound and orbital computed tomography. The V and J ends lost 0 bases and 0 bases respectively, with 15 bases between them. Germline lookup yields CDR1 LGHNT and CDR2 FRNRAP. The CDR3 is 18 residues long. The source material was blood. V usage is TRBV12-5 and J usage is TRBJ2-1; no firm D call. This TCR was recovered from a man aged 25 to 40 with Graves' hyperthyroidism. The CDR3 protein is CASGLVPPFSGSYNEQFF. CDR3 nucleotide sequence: TGTGCTAGTGGTTTGGTTCCCCCTTTTTCTGGCTCCTACAATGAGCAGTTCTTC.